This T cell receptor (beta chain) came from a study of T-cell reconstitution after alpha-beta-depleted transplantation in children. The CDR3 covers 16 residues. CDR1 and CDR2 (germline): KGHDR, SFDVKD. The ends were cut back, 1 base at V and 4 bases at J, with 12 bases in the middle. This clonotype was observed at least ten times. Antigen unknown. A library of TCRbeta sequences, prepared with unique molecular identifiers, was generated. MiXCR, applied by TCRdb to the PCR reads, yields one record per CDR3 protein. The sample holds about 300,000 distinct CDR3 sequences, about 9.5% seen once. Study results and limitations: T-cell numbers and diversity one year post-transplant derived largely from freshly generated T cells. There were some patients whose high TCRbeta diversity at day 60 came from surviving recipient T cells and thymic progenitors. Reported findings indicate that, about two months after transplant, alpha-beta T cells came from several hundred expanded clones, which were derived from non-depleted graft cells.

The sample was PBMCs, taken before TCRalphabeta/CD19-depleted stem cell transplant. The chain combines TRBV24-1 with TRBJ2-2; a possible D gene is TRBD1 (5 bases). The source of this sequence is a boy under three years old with acute myeloid leukemia, due to receive a stem cell transplant. CDR3 region: CATSDLDSAGTGELFF. In nucleotides, the CDR3 is TGTGCCACCAGTGATTTAGACAGTGCCGGCACCGGGGAGCTGTTTTTT.